This is a list of T cell receptor beta chains from one sample in a study of blood T cell repertoires in COVID-19. The method was immunoSEQ multiplex PCR; TCRdb's version includes in-frame clones alone and lacks a portion of them. The table has over 200,000 clones, about nine tenths seen once. Sequencing input: peripheral blood. These receptors were taken from a woman aged 55-70 years with acute or convalescent COVID-19. Both conserved end residues are trimmed from each CDR3.

TRBV30 AGTRLTYEQY
TRBV10-3 AISELGAGGYNEQF
TRBV19 ASSIQGRDNGELF
TRBV6-5 ASSYTGFDAEAF
TRBV29-1 SVVAGWRYEQY
TRBV3-1/TRBV3-2 ASSLQQITGELF
TRBV6-4 ASSDGHTDTQY
TRBV7-2 ASSLAVGSPYEQY
TRBV5-1 ASSFTGQGSEKLF
TRBV29-1 SVENGEMDSYGYT
TRBV4-1 ASSQVPGQVDYGYT
TRBV6-6 ASSSHDRSTEAF
TRBV11-3 ASSSRDYNEQF
TRBV2 ASSPPYSGTPDGYT
TRBV19 ASSIAGAMEPQH
TRBV7-2 ASSFSGGGGETQY
TRBV19 ASSSPGRRMNTEAF
TRBV7-8 ASRSAGALGLTQGYT
TRBV11-2 ASTPTGGGNTIY
TRBV10-1 ASRRDRGSTGELF
TRBV7-9 ASSTLRDRATYEQY
TRBV6-6 ASTRFGLAVNTGELF
TRBV7-8 ASSFVAGATTDTQY
TRBV18 ASSPDRGTEAF
TRBV25-1 ASSEDKGQGGKLF
TRBV19 ASLGQANTRNQPQH
TRBV27 ASSQTGTGKGYT
TRBV5-6 ASSLVRGHPTDTQY
TRBV5-1 ASSPDRASNTEAF
TRBV5-1 ASSLPPGAGGWADTQY
TRBV7-9 ASRLGPGGFNYGYT
TRBV7-2 ASSRDRLGSYNEQF
TRBV27 ASTPDRGRHEQY
TRBV24-1 ATIRGPLSRY
TRBV7-9 ASSVPQGARETQY
TRBV27 ATSGGALSYEQY
TRBV19 ASGTGGRDEQF
TRBV19 ASKAGLLGYQPQH
TRBV20-1 SASGQGSFRAYEQY
TRBV9 ASSVVLGVGGEKLF
TRBV28 ASSIPRGGSSYT
TRBV14 ASSQGNRQTNYGYT
TRBV27 ASSLRGRRNEQF
TRBV28 ASSVGLASYEQY